Presented here are 15 T cell receptor beta chains from one specimen sequenced in a study of ipilimumab plus nivolumab after autologous stem cell transplantation listed by TCRdb under 2021. Library preparation was by the immunoSEQ multiplex PCR assay. Sourced from immuneACCESS, this table was stored by TCRdb with only in-frame sequences that have V and J called. A share of the clones is absent; for the studies checked, an unresolved V gene accounts for under half, and the remainder has no known explanation. A total of roughly 86,000 clones appear in this sample, around 80% of them only once. 2.2% of the sample comes from the top ten. Sequenced here: PBMCs, sampled in a trial of ipilimumab plus nivolumab as post-transplant consolidation. These receptors were taken from a male donor with diffuse large B-cell lymphoma.

The gene calls are TRBV27 and TRBJ1-4, with D perhaps TRBD1 (5 bases). This CDR3 spans 13 amino acids. The V end lost 5 bases, the J end lost 2 bases, and 6 bases lay between the germline ends. Germline-derived CDR1 and CDR2 are MNHEY and SMNVEV (reference sequence). As DNA, the CDR3 is TGTGCCAGCAGTCGGGGGACTAATGAAAAACTGTTTTTT. Its protein is CASSRGTNEKLFF. Full variable domain (remainder filled in from reference TRBV27 and TRBJ1-4): EAQVTQNPRYLITVTGKKLTVTCSQNMNHEYMSWYRQDPGLGLRQIYYSMNVEVTDKGDVPEGYKVSRKEKRNFPLILESPSPNQTSLYFCASSRGTNEKLFFGSGTQLSVL.

This chain links TRBV5-5 with TRBJ1-1; tentative D call: TRBD1 (5 bases). The V gene lost 3 bases and the J gene lost 1 base, with 13 bases spanning the gap. The CDR3 runs to 15 residues. The germline gives CDR1 SGHKS, CDR2 YYEKEE (reference sequence). The CDR3 reads CASSYSLGGNTEAFF. CDR3 sequence (DNA): TGTGCCAGCAGCTACTCTTTGGGGGGGAACACTGAAGCTTTCTTT.

This clone was detected only once. The chain carries TRBV29-1 and TRBJ2-7, with D possibly TRBD2 on 7 matching bases. This CDR3 has 14 residues. The germline CDR1 and CDR2 sequences are SQVTM and ANQGSEA. V lost 7 bases and J lost 1, with 17 bases in between. The CDR3 reads CSARGAAVSYEQYF. The CDR3 region has the DNA TGCAGCGCCCGGGGGGCCGCAGTTTCCTACGAGCAGTACTTC.

The genes are TRBV5-1 and TRBJ2-1, with D maybe TRBD2 (6 bases). The CDR3 sequence is 13 residues long. Trimming removed 4 bases at V and 9 bases at J, with 14 bases between. Germline CDR1 reads SGHRS; CDR2 reads YFSETQ. CDR3 in amino acids: CASSTPPGGEQFF. The CDR3, as DNA: TGCGCCAGCAGCACGCCTCCCGGGGGTGAGCAGTTCTTC.

The chain uses TRBV7-9 and TRBJ1-1; TRBD1 is a possible D gene (5 bases). The V gene's germline CDR1 is SEHNR and CDR2 FQNEAQ (reference sequence). Trimming left V 2 bases short and J 1 base short, with 5 bases between. CDR3 length: 13 residues. Here the CDR3 DNA reads TGTGCCAGCAGCTTACAGGGGAACACTGAAGCTTTCTTT. This gives the protein CASSLQGNTEAFF.

CDR3 loop: CASSWSGRTDTQYF. CDR3 nucleotides: TGTGCCAGCAGTTGGTCAGGCCGCACAGATACGCAGTATTTT. The genes are TRBV6-5 and TRBJ2-3; D is unresolved. Germline CDR1 reads MNHEY; CDR2 reads SVGAGI. Between the trimmed V and J ends, which lost 4 bases and 1 base, there was a span of 9 bases. This CDR3 contains 14 residues.

The V gene is TRBV5-1, the J gene TRBJ2-1; either TRBD1 or TRBD2 may fit D (5 bases each). CDR3 length equals 13 residues. V shed 5 bases and J shed 4 bases, with 10 bases lying between them. Germline assignment: CDR1 SGHRS and CDR2 YFSETQ. CDR3 loop: CASSGDAYNEQFF. The CDR3, as DNA: TGCGCCAGCAGTGGGGACGCTTACAATGAGCAGTTCTTC.

The chain has TRBV10-1 and TRBJ2-3, with 9 bases identical to TRBD2. V dropped 7 bases and J dropped 4; count of bases not matched to a gene: 6. CDR1 WNHNN and CDR2 SYGVQD come from the germline V gene (reference sequence). The CDR3 covers 14 residues. Here the CDR3 DNA reads TGCGCCAGCAATGCGGGGGGGCCTGCAGATACGCAGTATTTT. Amino acids: CASNAGGPADTQYF.

J is TRBJ2-5 and V is TRBV6-1; unclear D gene. With 4 bases removed from V and 1 base from J, the gap between germline ends came to 7 bases. CDR3 size: 13 residues. Germline V CDR1 and CDR2: MNHNS, SASEGT. Written as DNA, the CDR3 is TGTGCCAGCAGTGTAGAACTCCAAGAGACCCAGTACTTC. Its protein product is CASSVELQETQYF.

V and J are TRBV6-5 and TRBJ2-3; D is unresolved. Looked up from germline, CDR1 is MNHEY and CDR2 is SVGAGI. CDR3 length: 15 residues. V was pared by 0 bases and J by 14 bases, with 21 bases between. Here the CDR3 reads CASSYSLAVARPSYF. CDR3 coding DNA: TGTGCCAGCAGTTACTCGTTGGCAGTCGCGCGGCCGTCGTATTTT.

In its sample, this clone was seen once. CDR3 sequence reads: CASSPFVLASSLYGYTF. The DNA of the CDR3 is TGTGCCAGCTCACCTTTTGTCTTGGCTTCCTCCCTCTATGGCTACACCTTC. The chain recombines TRBV18 with TRBJ1-2, with unresolved D. Trimming stripped 3 bases from V and 4 bases from J, with 21 bases between. Germline lookup yields CDR1 KGHSH and CDR2 LQKENI. The CDR3 has 17 residues. Using reference TRBV18 and TRBJ1-2 for the parts outside the CDR3, the full variable domain is NAGVMQNPRHLVRRRGQEARLRCSPMKGHSHVYWYRQLPEEGLKFMVYLQKENIIDESGMPKERFSAEFPKEGPSILRIQQVVRGDSAAYFCASSPFVLASSLYGYTFGSGTRLTVV.

The rearrangement uses TRBV6-1 and TRBJ1-4; 8 bases fit TRBD1. Germline V gene sequence: CDR1 MNHNS, CDR2 SASEGT. The CDR3 covers 15 residues. V was pared by 3 bases and J by 4 bases, with 4 bases of the junction left unmatched. For the CDR3, the DNA is TGTGCCAGCAGTGATAGGGGACAGGTTAATGAAAAACTGTTTTTT. Protein product: CASSDRGQVNEKLFF.

The V call is TRBV9, the J call TRBJ2-7; 10 bases align to TRBD2. The CDR3 sequence is 14 residues long. V dropped 4 bases and J dropped 5; count of bases not matched to a gene: 6. CDR1 and CDR2 from the germline V gene are SGDLS and YYNGEE. CDR3: CASSFGAGGHEQYF. The CDR3 DNA follows: TGTGCCAGCAGCTTCGGAGCGGGGGGGCACGAGCAGTACTTC. The complete variable domain, with remaining parts taken from reference TRBV9 and TRBJ2-7, reads DSGVTQTPKHLITATGQRVTLRCSPRSGDLSVYWYQQSLDQGLQFLIQYYNGEERAKGNILERFSAQQFPDLHSELNLSSLELGDSALYFCASSFGAGGHEQYFGPGTRLTVT.

This chain links TRBV5-1 with TRBJ1-2; D is perhaps TRBD1 (5 bases). The CDR3 contains 16 residues. The V and J ends lost 1 base and 2 bases respectively, with 15 bases between them. Germline CDR1 and CDR2: SGHRS and YFSETQ. CDR3 region: CASSLRQGGVNYGYTF. The DNA of the CDR3 is TGCGCCAGCAGCTTGAGGCAGGGAGGCGTAAACTATGGCTACACCTTC.

This clone was detected only a few times. The chain links TRBV6-1 to TRBJ1-5, with D unclear. This CDR3 comprises 13 residues. The germline V gene has CDR1 MNHNS and CDR2 SASEGT. Trimming stripped 6 bases from V and 0 bases from J, with 6 bases between. CDR3 loop: CASSILSNQPQHF. The CDR3 DNA follows: TGTGCCAGCAGCATCCTTAGCAATCAGCCCCAGCATTTT.